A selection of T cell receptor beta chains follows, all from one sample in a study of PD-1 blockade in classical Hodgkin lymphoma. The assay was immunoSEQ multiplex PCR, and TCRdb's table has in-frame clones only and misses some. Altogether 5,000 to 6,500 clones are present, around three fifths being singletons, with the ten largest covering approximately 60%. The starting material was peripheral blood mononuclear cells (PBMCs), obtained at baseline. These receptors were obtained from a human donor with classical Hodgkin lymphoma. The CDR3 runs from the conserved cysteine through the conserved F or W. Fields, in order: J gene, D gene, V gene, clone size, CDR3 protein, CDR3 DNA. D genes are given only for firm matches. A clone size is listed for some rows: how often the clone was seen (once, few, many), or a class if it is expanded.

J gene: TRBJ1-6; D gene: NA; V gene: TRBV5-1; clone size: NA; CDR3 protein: CASSLGDQGGVSPLHF; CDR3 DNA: TGCGCCAGCAGCCTGGGGGACCAAGGCGGGGTGTCACCCCTCCACTTT
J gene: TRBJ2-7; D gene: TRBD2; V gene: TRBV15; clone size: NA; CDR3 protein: CATSRVRQSGSRRYEQYF; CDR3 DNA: TGTGCCACCAGCAGAGTAAGACAGAGCGGGAGCCGACGCTACGAGCAGTACTTC
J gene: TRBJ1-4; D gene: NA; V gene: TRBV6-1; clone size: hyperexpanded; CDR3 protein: CASSEFVNEKLFF; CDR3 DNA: TGTGCCAGCAGTGAGTTCGTTAATGAAAAACTGTTTTTT
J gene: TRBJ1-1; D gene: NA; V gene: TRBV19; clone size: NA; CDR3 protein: CASSTKMNTEAFF; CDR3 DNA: TGTGCCAGTAGTACGAAGATGAACACTGAAGCTTTCTTT
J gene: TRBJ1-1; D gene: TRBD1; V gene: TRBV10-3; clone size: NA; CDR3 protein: CAISGQGVLGTEAFF; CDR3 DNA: TGTGCCATCAGTGGACAGGGGGTCCTGGGGACTGAAGCTTTCTTT
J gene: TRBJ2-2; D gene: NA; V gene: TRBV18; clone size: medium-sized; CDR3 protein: CASQAGPGGELFF; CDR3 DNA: TGTGCCAGCCAGGCGGGCCCCGGCGGGGAGCTGTTTTTT
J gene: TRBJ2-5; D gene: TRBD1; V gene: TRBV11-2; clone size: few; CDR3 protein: CASSFPGQTYQETQYF; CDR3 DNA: TGTGCCAGCAGCTTTCCGGGACAGACTTACCAAGAGACCCAGTACTTC
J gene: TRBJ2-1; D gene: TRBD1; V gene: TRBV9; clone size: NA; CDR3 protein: CASSVDQGTGSYNEQFF; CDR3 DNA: TGTGCCAGCAGCGTTGACCAGGGGACAGGCTCCTACAATGAGCAGTTCTTC
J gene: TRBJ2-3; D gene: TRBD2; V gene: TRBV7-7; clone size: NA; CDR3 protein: CASSSGLAGDQDTQYF; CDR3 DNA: TGTGCCAGCAGCTCGGGACTAGCGGGAGATCAGGATACGCAGTATTTT
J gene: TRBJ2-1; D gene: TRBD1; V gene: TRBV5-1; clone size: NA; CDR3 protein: CASSLAQGIFNEQFF; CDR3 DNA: TGCGCCAGCAGCTTGGCACAGGGGATCTTTAATGAGCAGTTCTTC
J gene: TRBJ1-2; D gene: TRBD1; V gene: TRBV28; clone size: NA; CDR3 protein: CASSSTGANYGYTF; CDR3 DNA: TGTGCCAGCAGCTCGACAGGGGCTAACTATGGCTACACCTTC
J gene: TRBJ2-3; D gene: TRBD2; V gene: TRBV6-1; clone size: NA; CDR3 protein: CASNIAGGVTDTQYF; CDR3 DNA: TGTGCCAGCAATATAGCGGGGGGGGTCACAGATACGCAGTATTTT
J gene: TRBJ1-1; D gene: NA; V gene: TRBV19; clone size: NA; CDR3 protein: CASSIGAGEMNTEAFF; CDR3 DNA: TGTGCCAGTAGTATCGGTGCAGGGGAGATGAACACTGAAGCTTTCTTT
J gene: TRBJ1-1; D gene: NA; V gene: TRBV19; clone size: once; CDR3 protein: CASSIGDLVDTEAFF; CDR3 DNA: TGTGCCAGTAGTATCGGAGACTTGGTAGACACTGAAGCTTTCTTT
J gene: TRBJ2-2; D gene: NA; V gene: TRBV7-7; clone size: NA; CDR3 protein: CASSFSGITGELFF; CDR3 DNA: TGTGCTAGCAGCTTCTCAGGGATCACCGGGGAGCTGTTTTTT
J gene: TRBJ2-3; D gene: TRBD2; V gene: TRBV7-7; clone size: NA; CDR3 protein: CASSARGGATDTQYF; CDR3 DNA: TGTGCTAGCAGCGCCCGCGGGGGGGCGACAGATACGCAGTATTTT
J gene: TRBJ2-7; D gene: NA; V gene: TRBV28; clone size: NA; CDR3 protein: CASSPRAPYEQYF; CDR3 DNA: TGTGCCAGCAGTCCCAGGGCACCTTACGAGCAGTACTTC
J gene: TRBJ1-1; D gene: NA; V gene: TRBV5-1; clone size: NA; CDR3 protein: CASSSALGANTEAFF; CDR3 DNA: TGCGCCAGCAGCTCGGCGCTTGGGGCGAACACTGAAGCTTTCTTT
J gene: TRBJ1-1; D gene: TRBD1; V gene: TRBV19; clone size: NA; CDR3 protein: CASSAGGTEAFF; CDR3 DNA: TGTGCCAGTAGTGCAGGGGGCACTGAAGCTTTCTTT
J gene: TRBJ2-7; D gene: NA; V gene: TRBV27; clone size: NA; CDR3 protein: CASSLYAGPTYEQYF; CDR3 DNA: TGTGCCAGCAGTTTATATGCAGGGCCTACCTACGAGCAGTACTTC
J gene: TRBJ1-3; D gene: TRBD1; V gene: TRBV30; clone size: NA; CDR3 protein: CAWSGTGGFGNTIYF; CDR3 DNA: TGTGCCTGGAGTGGGACAGGGGGATTTGGAAACACCATATATTTT
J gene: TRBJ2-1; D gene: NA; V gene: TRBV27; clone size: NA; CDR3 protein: CASSLNERNEQFF; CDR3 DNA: TGTGCCAGCAGTTTAAACGAAAGGAATGAGCAGTTCTTC
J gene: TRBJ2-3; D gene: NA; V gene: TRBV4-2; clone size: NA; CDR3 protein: CASSLTTTDTQYF; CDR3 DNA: TGTGCCAGCAGCCTTACCACCACAGATACGCAGTATTTT
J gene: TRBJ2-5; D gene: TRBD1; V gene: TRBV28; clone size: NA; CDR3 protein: CASSLRGREPETQYF; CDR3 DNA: TGTGCCAGCAGTTTAAGGGGGCGCGAGCCGGAGACCCAGTACTTC
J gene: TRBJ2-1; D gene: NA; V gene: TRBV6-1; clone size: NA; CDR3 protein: CASSETAGGGNEQFF; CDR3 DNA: TGTGCCAGCAGTGAGACAGCTGGGGGCGGGAATGAGCAGTTCTTC
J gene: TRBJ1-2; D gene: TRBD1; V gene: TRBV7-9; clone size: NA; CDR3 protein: CASSQQAGTGGYGYTF; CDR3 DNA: TGTGCCAGCAGTCAACAAGCCGGGACAGGGGGTTATGGCTACACCTTC
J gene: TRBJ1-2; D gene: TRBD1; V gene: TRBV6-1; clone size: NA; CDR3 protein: CASGAGTEIYGYTF; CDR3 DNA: TGTGCCAGCGGCGCCGGGACAGAAATATATGGCTACACCTTC
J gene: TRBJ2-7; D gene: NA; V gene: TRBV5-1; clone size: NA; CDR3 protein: CASSLAQGSSYEQYF; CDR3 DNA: TGCGCCAGCAGCTTGGCGCAGGGGAGTAGCTACGAGCAGTACTTC
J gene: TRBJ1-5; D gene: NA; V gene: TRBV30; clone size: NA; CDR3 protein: CAWSASYFGRNSNQPQHF; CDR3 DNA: TGTGCCTGGAGTGCTTCCTATTTTGGGAGGAATAGCAATCAGCCCCAGCATTTT
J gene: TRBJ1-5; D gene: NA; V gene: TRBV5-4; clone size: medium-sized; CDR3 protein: CASSLGVGDQPQHF; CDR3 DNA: TGTGCCAGCAGCTTGGGGGTGGGGGATCAGCCCCAGCATTTT
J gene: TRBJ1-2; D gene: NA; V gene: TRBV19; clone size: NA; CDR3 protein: CASSIKQQGSRSYGYTF; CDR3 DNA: TGTGCCAGTAGTATAAAGCAACAAGGGTCGAGAAGCTATGGCTACACCTTC
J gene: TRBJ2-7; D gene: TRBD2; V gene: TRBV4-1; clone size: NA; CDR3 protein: CASSRGTSGGSYEQYF; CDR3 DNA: TGCGCCAGCAGCCGCGGGACTAGCGGCGGTTCCTACGAGCAGTACTTC
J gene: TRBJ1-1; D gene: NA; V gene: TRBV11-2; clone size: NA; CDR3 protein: CASSSLRDRNTEAFF; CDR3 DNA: TGTGCCAGCAGCTCCCTCAGGGACCGGAACACTGAAGCTTTCTTT
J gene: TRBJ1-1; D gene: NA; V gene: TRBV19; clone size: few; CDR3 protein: CASSMLRAEAFF; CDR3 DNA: TGTGCCAGTAGTATGTTGCGGGCTGAAGCTTTCTTT
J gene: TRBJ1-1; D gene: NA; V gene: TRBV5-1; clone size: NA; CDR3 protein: CASSFSGVENTEAFF; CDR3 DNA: TGCGCCAGCAGCTTTTCAGGCGTTGAGAACACTGAAGCTTTCTTT
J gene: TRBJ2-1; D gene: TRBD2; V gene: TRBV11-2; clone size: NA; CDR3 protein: CASSSPTVGGVPTYNEQFF; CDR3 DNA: TGTGCCAGCAGCTCTCCTACGGTTGGGGGGGTTCCCACCTACAATGAGCAGTTCTTC
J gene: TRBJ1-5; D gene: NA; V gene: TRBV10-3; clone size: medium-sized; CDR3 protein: CAISPGTDVPSNQPQHF; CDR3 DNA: TGTGCCATCAGCCCCGGGACGGACGTTCCTAGCAATCAGCCCCAGCATTTT
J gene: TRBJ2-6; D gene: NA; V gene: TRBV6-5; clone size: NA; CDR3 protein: CASSFDGSGANVLTF; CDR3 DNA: TGTGCCAGCAGTTTCGACGGGTCTGGGGCCAACGTCCTGACTTTC
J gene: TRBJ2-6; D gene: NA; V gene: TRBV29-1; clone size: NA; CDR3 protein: CSVEDVVRSGANVLTF; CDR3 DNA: TGCAGCGTTGAAGACGTAGTCCGCTCTGGGGCCAACGTCCTGACTTTC
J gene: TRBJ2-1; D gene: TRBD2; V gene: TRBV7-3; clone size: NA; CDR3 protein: CASSLNPGLAVANEQFF; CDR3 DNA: TGTGCCAGCAGCTTAAACCCCGGACTAGCGGTGGCCAATGAGCAGTTCTTC
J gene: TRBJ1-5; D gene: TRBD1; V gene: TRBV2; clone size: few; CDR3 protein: CASRGTGNNQPQHF; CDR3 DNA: TGTGCCAGCCGGGGGACAGGGAACAATCAGCCCCAGCATTTT
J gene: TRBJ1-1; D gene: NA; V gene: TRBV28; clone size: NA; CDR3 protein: CASKWNSGGTEAFF; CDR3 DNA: TGTGCCAGCAAATGGAATTCGGGGGGAACTGAAGCTTTCTTT
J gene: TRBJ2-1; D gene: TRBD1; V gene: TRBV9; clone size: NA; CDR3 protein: CASSVARDRVGNEQFF; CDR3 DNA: TGTGCCAGCAGCGTAGCCCGGGACAGGGTCGGCAATGAGCAGTTCTTC
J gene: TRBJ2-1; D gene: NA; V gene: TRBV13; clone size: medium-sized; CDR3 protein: CASSRAESGPSQFF; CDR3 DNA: TGTGCCAGCAGCCGAGCCGAATCCGGACCGTCGCAGTTCTTC
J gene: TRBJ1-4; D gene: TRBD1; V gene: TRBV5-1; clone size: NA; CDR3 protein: CASRSSWGQTGPGEKLFF; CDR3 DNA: TGCGCCAGCAGATCAAGTTGGGGACAGACGGGCCCGGGGGAAAAACTGTTTTTT
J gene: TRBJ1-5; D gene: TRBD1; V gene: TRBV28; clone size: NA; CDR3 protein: CASSLEQGVYSNQPQHF; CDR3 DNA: TGTGCCAGCAGTTTAGAACAGGGGGTTTATAGCAATCAGCCCCAGCATTTT
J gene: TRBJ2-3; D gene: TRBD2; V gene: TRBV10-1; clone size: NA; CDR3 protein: CASSEFASGSGATQYF; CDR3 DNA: TGCGCCAGCAGTGAGTTCGCTAGCGGGAGTGGAGCTACGCAGTATTTT
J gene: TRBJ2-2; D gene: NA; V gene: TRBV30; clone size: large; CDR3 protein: CAWSGNGELFF; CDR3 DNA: TGTGCCTGGAGCGGGAATGGGGAGCTGTTTTTT
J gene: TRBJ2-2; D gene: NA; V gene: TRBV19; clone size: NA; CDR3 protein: CASSNNPANSGELFF; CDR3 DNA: TGTGCCAGTAGTAACAACCCGGCTAACTCCGGGGAGCTGTTTTTT
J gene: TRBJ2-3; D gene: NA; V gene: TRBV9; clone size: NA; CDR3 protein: CASSVDGNLGDTQYF; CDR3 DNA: TGTGCCAGCAGCGTCGACGGGAACTTAGGGGATACGCAGTATTTT
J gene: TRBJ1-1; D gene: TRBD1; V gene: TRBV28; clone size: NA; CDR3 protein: CASSPTGRGTTEAFF; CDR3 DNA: TGTGCCAGCAGTCCGACAGGGCGCGGGACCACTGAAGCTTTCTTT